The present T cell receptor beta chain was sequenced within a study of beta chain features in type 1 diabetes. Germline lookup yields CDR1 SGHNT and CDR2 YYREEE (reference sequence). Trimming took 4 bases from V and 0 from J, leaving 10 bases between them. The length of the CDR3 is 14 residues. Sequencing targeted expressed TCRB transcripts, as all isolated RNA had been reverse transcribed. TCRdb's copy holds only in-frame clones and misses some; the assay was immunoSEQ multiplex PCR. The sample holds hundreds of thousands of clones; roughly 13% are singletons and the top ten take about 0.027%. This TCR derives from a woman in her 40s in good health. Source material: naive CD4+ T cells from blood. The V call is TRBV5-4, the J call TRBJ2-5; D is possibly TRBD2 (6 bases). The chain's CDR3 is CASSRRDYQETQYF. CDR3 DNA: TGTGCCAGCAGCCGGAGGGACTACCAAGAGACCCAGTACTTC. Combining the CDR3 with reference TRBV5-4 and TRBJ2-5 gives the whole variable domain ETGVTQSPTHLIKTRGQQVTLRCSSQSGHNTVSWYQQALGQGPQFIFQYYREEENGRGNFPPRFSGLQFPNYSSELNVNALELDDSALYLCASSRRDYQETQYFGPGTRLLVL.